These 5 T cell receptor beta chains share one sample of origin, sequenced in a study of T cells expressing NK-cell markers. For each CDR3 protein, TCRdb gives one entry from its re-call of the 5' RACE reads, without DNA. In total, the table holds about 410,000 distinct CDR3 sequences. Sequenced material: blood T cells: a sorted CD56 or NKG2C T cell subset, CD4+ or CD8+ T cells, or bulk PBMC T cells (not recorded which). These receptors were collected from a woman in her fifties or sixties in good health.

V is TRBV3-1 and J is TRBJ2-7; TCRdb proposes TRBD1, but this gene call is untestable without DNA. Per germline, CDR1 LGHDT and CDR2 YNNKEL (reference sequence). The CDR3 is made up of 14 amino acids. The CDR3 sequence: CASSATGTTYEQYF.

The chain couples TRBV14 to TRBJ1-6; TCRdb's D gene call, TRBD1, goes unchecked for lack of DNA. The germline CDR1 and CDR2 sequences are SGHDN and FVKESK. The length of the CDR3 is 15 residues. The CDR3 region is CASSQIGQGNSPLHF.

The chain recombines TRBV20-1 with TRBJ2-5. Germline lookup yields CDR1 DFQATT and CDR2 SNEGSKA (reference sequence). This CDR3 spans 13 amino acids. CDR3 residues: CSARLFRDETQYF.

The chain links TRBV12-3 or TRBV12-4 to TRBJ1-5. This CDR3 comprises 15 residues. CDR3 sequence reads: CASSLASRSNQPQHF.

The chain recombines TRBV15 with TRBJ2-3; no DNA is available, so the TRBD2 call from TCRdb remains unchecked. CDR1 and CDR2 (germline): LNHNV, YYDKDF (reference sequence). The CDR3 has 18 amino acids. CDR3 protein: CATSREGYREGILDTQYF.